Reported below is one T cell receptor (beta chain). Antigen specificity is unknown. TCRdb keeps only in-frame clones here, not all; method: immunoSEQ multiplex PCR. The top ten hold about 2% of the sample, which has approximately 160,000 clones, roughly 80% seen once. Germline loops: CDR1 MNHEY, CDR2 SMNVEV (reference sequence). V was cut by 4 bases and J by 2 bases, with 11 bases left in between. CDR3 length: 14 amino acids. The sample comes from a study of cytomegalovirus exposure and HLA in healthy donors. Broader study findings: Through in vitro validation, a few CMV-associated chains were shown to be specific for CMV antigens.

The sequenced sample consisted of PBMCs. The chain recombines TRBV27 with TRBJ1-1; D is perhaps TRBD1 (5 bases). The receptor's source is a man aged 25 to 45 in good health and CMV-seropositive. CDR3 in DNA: TGTGCCAGCAGTTCGGGCAGGGCTAACACTGAAGCTTTCTTT. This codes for CASSSGRANTEAFF.